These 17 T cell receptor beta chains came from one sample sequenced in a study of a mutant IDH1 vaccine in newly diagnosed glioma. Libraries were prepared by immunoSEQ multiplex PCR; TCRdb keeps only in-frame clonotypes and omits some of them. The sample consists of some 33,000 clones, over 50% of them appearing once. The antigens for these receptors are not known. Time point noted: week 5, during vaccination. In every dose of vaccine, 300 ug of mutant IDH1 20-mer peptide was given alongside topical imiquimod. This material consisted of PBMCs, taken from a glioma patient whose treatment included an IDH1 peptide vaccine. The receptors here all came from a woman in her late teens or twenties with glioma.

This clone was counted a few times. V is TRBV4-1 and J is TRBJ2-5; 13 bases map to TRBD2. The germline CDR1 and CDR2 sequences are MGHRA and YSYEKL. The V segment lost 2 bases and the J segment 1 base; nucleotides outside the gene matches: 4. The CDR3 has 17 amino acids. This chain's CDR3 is CASSQTTSGGAQETQYF. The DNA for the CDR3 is TGCGCCAGCAGCCAAACTACTAGCGGGGGGGCCCAAGAGACCCAGTACTTC.

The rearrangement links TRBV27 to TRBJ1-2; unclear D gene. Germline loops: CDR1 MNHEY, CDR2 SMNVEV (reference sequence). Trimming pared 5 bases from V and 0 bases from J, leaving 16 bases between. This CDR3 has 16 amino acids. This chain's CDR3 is CASSRAVNTANYGYTF. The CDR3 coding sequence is TGTGCCAGCAGTCGGGCCGTGAACACAGCTAACTATGGCTACACCTTC.

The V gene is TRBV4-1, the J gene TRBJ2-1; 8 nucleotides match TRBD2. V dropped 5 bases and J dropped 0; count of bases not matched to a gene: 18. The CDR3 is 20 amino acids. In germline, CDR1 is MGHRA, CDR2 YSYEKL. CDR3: CASSTSGASGHPFSYNEQFF. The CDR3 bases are TGCGCCAGCAGCACCAGCGGGGCTAGCGGGCACCCGTTCTCCTACAATGAGCAGTTCTTC.

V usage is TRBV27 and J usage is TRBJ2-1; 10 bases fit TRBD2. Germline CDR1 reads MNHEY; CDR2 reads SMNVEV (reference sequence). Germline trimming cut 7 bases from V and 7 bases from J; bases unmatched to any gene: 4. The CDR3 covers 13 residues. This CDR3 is CASMASGRNEQFF. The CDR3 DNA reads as TGTGCCAGCATGGCTAGCGGGAGAAATGAGCAGTTCTTC.

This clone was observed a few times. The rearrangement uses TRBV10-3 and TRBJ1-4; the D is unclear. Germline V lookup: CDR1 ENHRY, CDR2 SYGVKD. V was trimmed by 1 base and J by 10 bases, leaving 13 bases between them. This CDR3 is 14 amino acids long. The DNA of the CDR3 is TGTGCCATCAGTGAGTTACAGAGAGGTACAAAACTGTTTTTT. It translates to CAISELQRGTKLFF.

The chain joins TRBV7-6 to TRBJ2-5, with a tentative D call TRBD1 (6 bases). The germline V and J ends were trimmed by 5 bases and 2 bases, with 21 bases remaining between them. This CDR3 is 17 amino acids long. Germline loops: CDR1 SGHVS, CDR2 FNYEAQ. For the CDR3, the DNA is TGTGCCAGCAGCCAGGCAGGGGAGTCGGCCAAACAAGAGACCCAGTACTTC. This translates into CASSQAGESAKQETQYF.

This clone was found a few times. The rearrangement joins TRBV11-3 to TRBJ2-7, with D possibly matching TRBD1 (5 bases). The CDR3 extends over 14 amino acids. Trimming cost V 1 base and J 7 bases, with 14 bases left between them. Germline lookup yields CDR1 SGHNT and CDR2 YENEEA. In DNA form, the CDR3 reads TGTGCCAGCAGCTTAGCAAGGGGCAGCAGGGAGCAGTACTTC. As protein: CASSLARGSREQYF.

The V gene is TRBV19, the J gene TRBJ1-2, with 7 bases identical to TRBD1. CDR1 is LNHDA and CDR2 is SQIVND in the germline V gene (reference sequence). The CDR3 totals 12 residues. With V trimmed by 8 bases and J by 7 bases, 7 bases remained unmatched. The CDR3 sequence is CASQQGTGGYTF. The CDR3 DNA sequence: TGTGCCAGTCAACAGGGGACCGGTGGCTACACCTTC.

The DNA of the CDR3 is TGTGCCACCTCGGGGGATACGCAGTATTTT. Translated: CATSGDTQYF. The chain has TRBV19 and TRBJ2-3, with D possibly matching TRBD2 (5 bases). The V end was cut by 10 bases, the J end by 6 bases, with 8 bases between. This CDR3 is 10 amino acids long. Germline CDR1 reads LNHDA; CDR2 reads SQIVND (reference sequence).

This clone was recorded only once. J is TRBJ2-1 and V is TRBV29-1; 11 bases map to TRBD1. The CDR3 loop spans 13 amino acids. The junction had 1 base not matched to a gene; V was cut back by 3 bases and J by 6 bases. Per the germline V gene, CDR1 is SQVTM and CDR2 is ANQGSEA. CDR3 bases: TGCAGCGTTGATGGGACAGGGGGCAATGAGCAGTTCTTC. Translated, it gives CSVDGTGGNEQFF.

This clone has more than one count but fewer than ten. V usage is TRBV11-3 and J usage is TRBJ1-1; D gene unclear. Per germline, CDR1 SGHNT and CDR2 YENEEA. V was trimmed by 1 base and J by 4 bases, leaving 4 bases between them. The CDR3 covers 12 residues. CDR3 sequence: CASSLVSTEAFF. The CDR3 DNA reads TGTGCCAGCAGCTTAGTTTCCACTGAAGCTTTCTTT.

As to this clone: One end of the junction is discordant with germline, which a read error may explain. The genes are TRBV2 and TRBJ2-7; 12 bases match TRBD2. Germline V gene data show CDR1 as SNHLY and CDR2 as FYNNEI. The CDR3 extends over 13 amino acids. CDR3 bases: TGCGCCTGCCTGACTAGCGGGAGCTACGAGCAGTACTTC. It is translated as CACLTSGSYEQYF.

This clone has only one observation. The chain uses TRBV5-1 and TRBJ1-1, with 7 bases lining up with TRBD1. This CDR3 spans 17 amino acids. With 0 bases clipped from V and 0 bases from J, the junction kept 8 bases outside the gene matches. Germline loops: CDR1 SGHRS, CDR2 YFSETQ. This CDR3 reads CASSLDIGGGVNTEAFF. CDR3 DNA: TGCGCCAGCAGCTTGGATATAGGGGGCGGGGTGAACACTGAAGCTTTCTTT.

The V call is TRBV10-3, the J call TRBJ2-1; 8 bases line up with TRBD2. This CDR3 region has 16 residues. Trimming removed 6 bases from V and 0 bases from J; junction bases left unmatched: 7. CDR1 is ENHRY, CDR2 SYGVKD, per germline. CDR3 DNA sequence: TGTGCCATCAGGGACACCGGGACTAGCTCCTACAATGAGCAGTTCTTC. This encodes CAIRDTGTSSYNEQFF.

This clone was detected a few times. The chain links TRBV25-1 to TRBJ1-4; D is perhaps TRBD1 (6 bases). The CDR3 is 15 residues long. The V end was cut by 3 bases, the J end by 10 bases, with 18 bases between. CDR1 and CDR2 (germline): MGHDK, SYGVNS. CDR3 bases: TGTGCCAGCAGTGACCGGTACAAAGAGGGGGGAAAACTGTTTTTT. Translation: CASSDRYKEGGKLFF.

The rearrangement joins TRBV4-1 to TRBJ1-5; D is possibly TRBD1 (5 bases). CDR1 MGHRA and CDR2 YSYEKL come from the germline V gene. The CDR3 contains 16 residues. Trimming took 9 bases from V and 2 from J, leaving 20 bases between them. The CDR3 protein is CASSQGPLLGNQPQHF. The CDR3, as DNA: TGCGCCAGTTCGCAGGGCCCGCTGTTGGGCAATCAGCCCCAGCATTTT.

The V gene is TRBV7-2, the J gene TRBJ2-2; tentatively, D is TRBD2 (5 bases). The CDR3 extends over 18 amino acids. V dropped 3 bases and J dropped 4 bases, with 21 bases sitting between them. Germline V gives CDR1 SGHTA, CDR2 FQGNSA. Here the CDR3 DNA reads TGTGCCAGCAGCTTTTCAGTGACGGGATTGATCGGCACCGGGGAGCTGTTTTTT. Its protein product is CASSFSVTGLIGTGELFF.